Shown below are 14 T cell receptor beta chains from a single sample sequenced in a study of T cell responses to AZD1222 COVID-19 vaccine. The method was immunoSEQ multiplex PCR; TCRdb's version includes in-frame clones alone and lacks a portion of them. Of fewer than 150,000 clones in the sample, approximately 85% were seen once. The material was peripheral blood, obtained on day 0 of AZD1222 vaccination. These TCRs come from an adult in good health.

The chain links TRBV30 to TRBJ1-1, with D maybe TRBD1 (6 bases). V dropped 2 bases and J dropped 0 bases, with 7 bases sitting between them. This CDR3 is 13 amino acids long. CDR1 and CDR2 (germline): GTSNPN, SVGIG (reference sequence). In nucleotides, the CDR3 is TGTGCCTGGAGTACAGGGATGAACACTGAAGCTTTCTTT. This codes for CAWSTGMNTEAFF.

This clone has a single count. This rearrangement joins TRBV19 to TRBJ2-2; 12 bases map to TRBD1. The CDR3 totals 16 residues. J gave up 5 bases and V 5 bases, and 6 bases lay outside the gene matches. CDR1 is LNHDA and CDR2 is SQIVND in the germline V gene (reference sequence). CDR3 in amino acids: CASSDGTGGRTGELFF. DNA for the CDR3: TGTGCCAGTAGTGACGGGACAGGGGGCCGGACCGGGGAGCTGTTTTTT.

The chain carries TRBV5-1 and TRBJ2-2; D perhaps matches TRBD2 (6 bases). This CDR3 is built from 15 residues. Between the trimmed V and J ends, which lost 7 bases and 5 bases, there was a span of 18 bases. Germline V gene sequence: CDR1 SGHRS, CDR2 YFSETQ. CDR3 sequence reads: CASRLGTGTTGELFF. DNA for the CDR3: TGCGCCAGCCGCCTAGGGACGGGGACTACCGGGGAGCTGTTTTTT. Variable domain in full (rest from reference TRBV5-1 and TRBJ2-2): KAGVTQTPRYLIKTRGQQVTLSCSPISGHRSVSWYQQTPGQGLQFLFEYFSETQRNKGNFPGRFSGRQFSNSRSEMNVSTLELGDSALYLCASRLGTGTTGELFFGEGSRLTVL.

The chain recombines TRBV7-8 with TRBJ1-3; 10 nucleotides align to TRBD1. Germline V gives CDR1 SGHVS, CDR2 FQNEAQ. V lost 1 base and J lost 7; bases outside the gene matches: 4. This CDR3 region has 15 residues. The DNA of the CDR3 is TGTGCCAGCAGCTTAGGACAGGGGGCGAGGAACACCATATATTTT. It encodes CASSLGQGARNTIYF.

The V and J genes are TRBV9 and TRBJ2-1; D is perhaps TRBD2 (5 bases). The CDR3 extends over 15 amino acids. V lost 4 bases and J 4 bases, leaving 15 bases between the germline ends. Germline CDR1 reads SGDLS; CDR2 reads YYNGEE. The CDR3 bases are TGTGCCAGCAGCCCCAACACCGGGATGTACAATGAGCAGTTCTTC. Amino acids: CASSPNTGMYNEQFF.

This clone was seen a handful of times. The chain combines TRBV6-6 with TRBJ1-6; D not resolved. The germline CDR1 and CDR2 sequences are MNHNY and SVGAGI (reference sequence). The CDR3 covers 12 residues. V gave up 3 bases and J gave up 8 bases, with 5 bases separating them. Here the CDR3 reads CASSYEDSPLHF. CDR3 coding DNA: TGTGCCAGCAGTTATGAGGATTCACCCCTCCACTTT.

This clone appeared once. The CDR3 spells CASSLVRGKGDEQYF. CDR3 nucleotide sequence: TGTGCCAGCAGCTTAGTGCGGGGGAAGGGCGACGAGCAGTACTTC. The V and J genes are TRBV7-8 and TRBJ2-7, with 7 nucleotides matching TRBD2. The length of the CDR3 is 15 residues. J gave up 5 bases and V 1 base, and 8 bases lay outside the gene matches. Germline lookup yields CDR1 SGHVS and CDR2 FQNEAQ.

The chain joins TRBV15 to TRBJ2-7, with D maybe TRBD1 (6 bases). The CDR3 covers 14 residues. Trimming cost V 3 bases and J 5 bases, with 14 bases left between them. CDR1 and CDR2 from the germline V gene are LNHNV and YYDKDF (reference sequence). For the CDR3, the DNA is TGTGCCACCAGCAGCCTTGATACAGGGAACGAGCAGTACTTC. Residues: CATSSLDTGNEQYF.

The V gene is TRBV5-8, the J gene TRBJ1-3; D might be TRBD1 (5 bases). The V gene's germline CDR1 is SGHTS and CDR2 YDEGEE. CDR3 length: 13 residues. The V gene lost 6 bases and the J gene lost 5 bases, with 12 bases spanning the gap. CDR3 nucleotides: TGTGCCAGCATTTGGGGCCGACGAAACACCATATATTTT. Its protein is CASIWGRRNTIYF.

V usage is TRBV9 and J usage is TRBJ1-1; weak D call: TRBD1 (6 bases). The CDR3 is 15 residues long. The V gene's germline CDR1 is SGDLS and CDR2 YYNGEE. Trimming stripped 3 bases from V and 5 bases from J, with 17 bases between. DNA of the CDR3: TGTGCCAGCAGCGCAGACGGACAGACGGGTACTGAAGCTTTCTTT. Translated, it gives CASSADGQTGTEAFF.

This chain connects TRBV6-5 to TRBJ2-6, with D possibly matching TRBD2 (5 bases). CDR3 length equals 14 residues. Germline CDR1 and CDR2: MNHEY and SVGAGI. Deletions cut 4 bases from V and 2 bases from J, with 6 bases between. CDR3 residues: CASSSGAGANVLTF. The CDR3 region has the DNA TGTGCCAGCAGTTCCGGGGCTGGGGCCAACGTCCTGACTTTC.

The sample holds a few counts of this clone. This sequence joins TRBV7-2 and TRBJ2-3; weak D call: TRBD2 (5 bases). Germline CDR1 is SGHTA and CDR2 is FQGNSA. V lost 5 bases and J lost 2, with 14 bases in between. The CDR3 length is 15 residues. As DNA, the CDR3 is TGTGCCAGCAGCCCCCTAGCAACCTACACAGATACGCAGTATTTT. Amino acids: CASSPLATYTDTQYF.

V and J are TRBV27 and TRBJ2-2; TRBD2 is a possible D gene (5 bases). Trimming stripped 3 bases from V and 4 bases from J, with 27 bases between. CDR1 and CDR2 (germline): MNHEY, SMNVEV (reference sequence). The CDR3 has 20 residues. CDR3: CASSFTGSWSTSPGTGELFF. The CDR3 DNA is TGTGCCAGCAGTTTCACTGGGAGTTGGTCCACTAGTCCGGGCACCGGGGAGCTGTTTTTT.

The chain employs TRBV27 and TRBJ1-3; a possible D gene is TRBD1 (5 bases). The length of the CDR3 is 16 residues. Germline CDR1 reads MNHEY; CDR2 reads SMNVEV (reference sequence). V lost 0 bases and J lost 0, with 9 bases in between. The CDR3 is CASSLSGLNSGNTIYF. The CDR3 coding sequence is TGTGCCAGCAGTTTATCGGGACTGAACTCTGGAAACACCATATATTTT.